The present T cell receptor beta chain was sequenced within a study of T cell responses to AZD1222 COVID-19 vaccine. Study results and caveats: Females made up more of the donors, who were largely white British, and clonal diversity may have come out too low. Regions 160-218 and 743-854 dominated among vaccine-associated CD4 TCRs spanning spike.

A remark on this clone: Its target is unknown.

This CDR3 is built from 14 residues. Germline V gives CDR1 SGDLS, CDR2 YYNGEE. V lost 2 bases to trimming and J lost 2 bases, with 8 bases between them. TCRdb's table, derived via immunoSEQ multiplex PCR, lists solely in-frame clones and lacks some. Of approximately 190,000 clones detected, approximately 92% appear once; the ten largest clones hold about 3.6%. The source is an adult who received the MenACWY meningococcal vaccine as a control. The chain carries TRBV9 and TRBJ1-3, with a weak D call TRBD1 (5 bases). This sample comprised peripheral blood, obtained 28 days after the second dose of the MenACWY control vaccine. CDR3 sequence reads: CASSVQGAGNTIYF. The CDR3 bases are TGTGCCAGCAGCGTCCAAGGGGCTGGAAACACCATATATTTT.